This T cell receptor (beta chain) was obtained from a study of blood T cell repertoires in COVID-19. The repertoire was sequenced with immunoSEQ multiplex PCR; TCRdb's copy has only in-frame clones and lacks some. The sample has hundreds of thousands of clones, around four fifths seen once. Germline values: CDR1 MDHEN, CDR2 SYDVKM. The CDR3 covers 14 residues. Losses at the gene ends were 7 bases for V and 6 bases for J; bases not matched to a gene: 7. V and J are TRBV28 and TRBJ1-5; TRBD1 aligns across 9 bases. What was sequenced was peripheral blood. The receptor's source is a man younger than 45 with active or convalescent COVID-19. CDR3 coding DNA: TGTGCCAGCACCCCACAGGGGGCGCCTCAGCCCCAGCATTTT. Protein sequence: CASTPQGAPQPQHF.